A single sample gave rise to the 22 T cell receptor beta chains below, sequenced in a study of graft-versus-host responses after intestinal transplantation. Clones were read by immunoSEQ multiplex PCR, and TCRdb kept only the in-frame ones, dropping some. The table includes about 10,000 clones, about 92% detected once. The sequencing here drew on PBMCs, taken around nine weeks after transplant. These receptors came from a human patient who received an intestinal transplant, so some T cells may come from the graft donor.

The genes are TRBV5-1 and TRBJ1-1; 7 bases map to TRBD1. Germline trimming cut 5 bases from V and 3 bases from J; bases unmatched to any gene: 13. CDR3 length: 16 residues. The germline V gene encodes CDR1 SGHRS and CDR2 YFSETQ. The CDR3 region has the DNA TGCGCCAGCAGAAGTCGGCAGGGGGGAGGATACACTGAAGCTTTCTTT. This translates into CASRSRQGGGYTEAFF.

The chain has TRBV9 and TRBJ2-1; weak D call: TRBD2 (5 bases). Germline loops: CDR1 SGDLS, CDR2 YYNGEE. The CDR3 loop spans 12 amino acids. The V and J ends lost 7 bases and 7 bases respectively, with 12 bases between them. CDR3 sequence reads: CASGSYGNEQFF. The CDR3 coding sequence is TGTGCCAGCGGGAGTTACGGGAATGAGCAGTTCTTC.

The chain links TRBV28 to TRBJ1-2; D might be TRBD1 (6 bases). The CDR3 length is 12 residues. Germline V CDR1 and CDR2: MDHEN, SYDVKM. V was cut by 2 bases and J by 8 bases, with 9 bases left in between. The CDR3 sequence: CASSLLGGGYTF. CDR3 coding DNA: TGTGCCAGCAGTTTACTTGGGGGCGGCTACACCTTC.

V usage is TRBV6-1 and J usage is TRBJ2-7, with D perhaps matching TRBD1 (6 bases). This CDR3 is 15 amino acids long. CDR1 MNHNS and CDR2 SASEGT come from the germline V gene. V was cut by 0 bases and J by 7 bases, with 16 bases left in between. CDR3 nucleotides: TGTGCCAGCAGTGAAGCGGATCTAAGGGGGTATGAGCAGTACTTC. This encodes CASSEADLRGYEQYF.

CDR3 sequence reads: CASSSPQRREDYGYTF. DNA of the CDR3: TGTGCCAGCAGTTCACCCCAACGTAGGGAGGACTATGGCTACACCTTC. The chain links TRBV28 to TRBJ1-2; D is ambiguous. Trimming left V 4 bases short and J 3 bases short, with 18 bases between. CDR1 and CDR2 from the germline V gene are MDHEN and SYDVKM. The length of the CDR3 is 16 residues.

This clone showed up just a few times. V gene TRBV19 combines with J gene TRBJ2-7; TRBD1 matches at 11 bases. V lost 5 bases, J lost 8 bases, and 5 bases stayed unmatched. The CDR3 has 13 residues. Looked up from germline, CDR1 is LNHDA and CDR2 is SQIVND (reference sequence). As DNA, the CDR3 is TGTGCCAGTAGTGCCGGGACAGGGGGTCAGCAGTACTTC. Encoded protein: CASSAGTGGQQYF. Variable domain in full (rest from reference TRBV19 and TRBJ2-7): DGGITQSPKYLFRKEGQNVTLSCEQNLNHDAMYWYRQDPGQGLRLIYYSQIVNDFQKGDIAEGYSVSREKKESFPLTVTSAQKNPTAFYLCASSAGTGGQQYFGPGTRLTVT.

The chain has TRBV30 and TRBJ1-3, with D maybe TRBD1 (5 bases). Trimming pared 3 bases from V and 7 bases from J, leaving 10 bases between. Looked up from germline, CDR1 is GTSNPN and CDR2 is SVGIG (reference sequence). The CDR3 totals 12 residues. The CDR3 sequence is CAWRREGNTIYF. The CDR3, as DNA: TGTGCCTGGAGGAGGGAGGGGAACACCATATATTTT.

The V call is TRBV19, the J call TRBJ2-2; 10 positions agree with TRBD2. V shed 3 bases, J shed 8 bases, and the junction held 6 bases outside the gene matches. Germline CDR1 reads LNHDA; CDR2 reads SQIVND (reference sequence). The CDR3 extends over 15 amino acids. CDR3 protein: CASSMGLAGVGELFF. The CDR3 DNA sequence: TGTGCCAGTAGTATGGGGCTAGCGGGAGTAGGGGAGCTGTTTTTT.

CDR3 in DNA: TGTGCCAGCAGTTTATCAAGGACAGGGTTCACTGAAGCTTTCTTT. Its protein is CASSLSRTGFTEAFF. The rearrangement joins TRBV27 to TRBJ1-1, with 8 bases that match TRBD1. V lost 0 bases, J lost 4 bases, and 4 bases stayed unmatched. The length of the CDR3 is 15 residues. CDR1 MNHEY and CDR2 SMNVEV come from the germline V gene (reference sequence).

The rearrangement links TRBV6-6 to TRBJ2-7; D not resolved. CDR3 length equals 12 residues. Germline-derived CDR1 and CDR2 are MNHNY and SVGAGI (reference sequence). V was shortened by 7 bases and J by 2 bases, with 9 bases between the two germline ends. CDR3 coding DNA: TGTGCCAGCAAACCAAATCCCTACGAGCAGTACTTC. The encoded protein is CASKPNPYEQYF.

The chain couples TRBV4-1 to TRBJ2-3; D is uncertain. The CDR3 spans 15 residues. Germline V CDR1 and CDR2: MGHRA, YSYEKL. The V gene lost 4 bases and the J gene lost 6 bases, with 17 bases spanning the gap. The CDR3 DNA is TGCGCCAGCAGCCCAAGTTGGCCGACTTCGGATACGCAGTATTTT. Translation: CASSPSWPTSDTQYF.

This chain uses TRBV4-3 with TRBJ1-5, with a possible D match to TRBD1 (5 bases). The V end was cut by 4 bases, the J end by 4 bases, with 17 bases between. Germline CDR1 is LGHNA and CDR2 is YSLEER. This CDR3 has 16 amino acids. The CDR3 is CASSPRPGAGNQPQHF. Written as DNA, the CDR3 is TGCGCCAGCAGCCCACGCCCCGGGGCGGGTAATCAGCCCCAGCATTTT.

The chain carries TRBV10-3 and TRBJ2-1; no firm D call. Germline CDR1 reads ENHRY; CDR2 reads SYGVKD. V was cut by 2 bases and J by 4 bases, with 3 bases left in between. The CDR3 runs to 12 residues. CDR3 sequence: CAISEGYNEQFF. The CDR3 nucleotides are TGTGCCATCAGTGAGGGTTACAATGAGCAGTTCTTC.

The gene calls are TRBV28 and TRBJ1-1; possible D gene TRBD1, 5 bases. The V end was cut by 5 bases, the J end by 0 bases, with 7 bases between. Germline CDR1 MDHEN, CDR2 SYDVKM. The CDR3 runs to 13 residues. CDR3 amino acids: CASSTGMNTEAFF. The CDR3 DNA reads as TGTGCCAGCAGTACAGGTATGAACACTGAAGCTTTCTTT.

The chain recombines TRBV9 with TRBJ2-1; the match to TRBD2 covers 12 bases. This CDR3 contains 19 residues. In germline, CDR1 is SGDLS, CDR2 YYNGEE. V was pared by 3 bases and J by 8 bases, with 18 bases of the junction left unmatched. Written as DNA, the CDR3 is TGTGCCAGCAGCGCCACCGGGCTAGCGGGAGGGCCCGTGGTCTATGAGCAGTTCTTC. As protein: CASSATGLAGGPVVYEQFF.

The CDR3 DNA sequence: TGTGCTAGTGGTTTGCTAGGGACTAGCGGCACCGGGGAGCTGTTTTTT. Protein: CASGLLGTSGTGELFF. This chain joins TRBV12-5 and TRBJ2-2; 11 positions match TRBD2. There are 16 residues in the CDR3. Looked up from germline, CDR1 is LGHNT and CDR2 is FRNRAP. V dropped 2 bases and J dropped 4; count of bases not matched to a gene: 3.

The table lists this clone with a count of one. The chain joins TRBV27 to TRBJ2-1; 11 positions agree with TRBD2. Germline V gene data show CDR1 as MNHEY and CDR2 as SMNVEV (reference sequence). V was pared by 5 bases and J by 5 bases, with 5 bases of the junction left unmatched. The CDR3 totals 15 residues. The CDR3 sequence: CASSLGLAEHNEQFF. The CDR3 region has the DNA TGTGCCAGCAGTCTGGGACTAGCGGAGCACAATGAGCAGTTCTTC.

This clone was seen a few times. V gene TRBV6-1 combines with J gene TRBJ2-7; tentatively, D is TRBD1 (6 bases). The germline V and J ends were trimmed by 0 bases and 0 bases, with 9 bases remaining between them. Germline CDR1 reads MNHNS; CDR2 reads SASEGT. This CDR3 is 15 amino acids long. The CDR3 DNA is TGTGCCAGCAGTGAAGCGCCGGACAGCTCCTACGAGCAGTACTTC. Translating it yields CASSEAPDSSYEQYF.

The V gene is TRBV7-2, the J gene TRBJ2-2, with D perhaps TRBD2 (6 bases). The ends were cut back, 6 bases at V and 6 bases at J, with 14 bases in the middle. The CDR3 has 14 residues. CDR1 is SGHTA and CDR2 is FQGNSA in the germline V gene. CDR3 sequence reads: CASRFGSRAGELFF. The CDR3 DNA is TGTGCCAGCAGATTCGGGAGCAGGGCCGGGGAGCTGTTTTTT.

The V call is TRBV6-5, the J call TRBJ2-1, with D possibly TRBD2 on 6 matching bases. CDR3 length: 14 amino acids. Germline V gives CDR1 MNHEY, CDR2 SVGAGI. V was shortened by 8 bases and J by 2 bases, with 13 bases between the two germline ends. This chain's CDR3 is CASGTGTPYNEQFF. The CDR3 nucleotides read TGTGCCAGCGGAACCGGGACTCCCTACAATGAGCAGTTCTTC.

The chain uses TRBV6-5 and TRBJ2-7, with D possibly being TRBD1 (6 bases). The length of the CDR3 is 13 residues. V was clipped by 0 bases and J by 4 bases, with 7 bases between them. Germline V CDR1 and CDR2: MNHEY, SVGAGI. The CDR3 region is CASSYSQGYEQYF. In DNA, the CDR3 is TGTGCCAGCAGTTACTCGCAGGGGTACGAGCAGTACTTC.

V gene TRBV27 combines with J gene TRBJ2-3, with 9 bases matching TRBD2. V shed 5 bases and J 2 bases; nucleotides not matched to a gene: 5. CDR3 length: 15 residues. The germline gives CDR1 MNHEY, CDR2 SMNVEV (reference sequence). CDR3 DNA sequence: TGTGCCAGCAGTCATAGCGGGAGTGTCACAGATACGCAGTATTTT. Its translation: CASSHSGSVTDTQYF.